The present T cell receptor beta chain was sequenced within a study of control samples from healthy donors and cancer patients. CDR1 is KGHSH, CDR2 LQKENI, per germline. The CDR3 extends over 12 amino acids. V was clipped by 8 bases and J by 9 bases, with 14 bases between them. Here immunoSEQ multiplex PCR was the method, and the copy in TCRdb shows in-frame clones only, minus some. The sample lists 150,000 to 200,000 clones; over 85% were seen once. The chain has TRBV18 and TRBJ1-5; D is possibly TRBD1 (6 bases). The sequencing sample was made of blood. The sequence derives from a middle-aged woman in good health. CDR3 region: CASTTGSGPQHF. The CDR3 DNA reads TGTGCCAGCACGACAGGCTCAGGGCCCCAGCATTTT.